This T cell receptor (beta chain) was identified during a study of blood T cell repertoires in COVID-19. Produced via immunoSEQ multiplex PCR; TCRdb's table is partial and in-frame only. The data hold about 160,000 clones, with under 80% observed a single time. The specimen sequenced was peripheral blood. This receptor was identified in an older man with acute or convalescent COVID-19.

The CDR3 DNA follows: TGTGCCAGCAGCCAAGGGACTACTAGAGATACGCAGTATTTT. As protein: CASSQGTTRDTQYF. The chain employs TRBV14 and TRBJ2-3; D may be TRBD2 (6 bases). CDR3 size: 14 residues. V lost 1 base, J lost 5 bases, and 10 bases lay in between. The germline V gene encodes CDR1 SGHDN and CDR2 FVKESK.